Sequencing of this TCR beta chain was carried out in a study of T cell responses to AZD1222 COVID-19 vaccine. Sequenced by immunoSEQ multiplex PCR; TCRdb stores in-frame clones only, minus some. The repertoire holds roughly 100,000 clones, with roughly 90% as singletons. The sequence was obtained from an adult in good health. The sequences come from peripheral blood, collected on day 0 of AZD1222 vaccination.

CDR3 protein: CASSYSGGGHGYTF. The CDR3 DNA is TGTGCCAGCAGTTACTCGGGAGGGGGCCATGGCTACACCTTC. The V and J genes are TRBV6-5 and TRBJ1-2; 7 positions match TRBD1. This CDR3 contains 14 residues. The V segment lost 0 bases and the J segment 6 bases; nucleotides outside the gene matches: 4. Looked up from germline, CDR1 is MNHEY and CDR2 is SVGAGI.